Sequencing of this T cell receptor beta chain was carried out in a study of CD8 T cells in ankylosing spondylitis. Study-level findings and limits: Significant enrichment of disease-linked clones was reported in matched ankylosing spondylitis synovial fluid. Typical of ankylosing spondylitis blood, it appeared, was a TCR beta motif of several highly homologous variants. Those disease-linked clones were CD8+; they were also relatively rare in peripheral blood. Earlier reports found some motif variants in synovial fluid and blood in reactive arthritis.

The J segment lost 11 bases and the V segment lost 1 base, leaving 6 bases of the junction unmatched. The CDR3 length is 13 residues. In germline, CDR1 is LGHDT, CDR2 YNNKEL (reference sequence). TCRdb called the 5' RACE reads again in MiXCR, with one record for every CDR3 protein. The sample has roughly 350,000 distinct CDR3 sequences, around 8% seen once. This clonotype turned up a few times. Its matching antigen is unknown. The source is a male donor with ankylosing spondylitis. The sequenced sample was blood, either unsorted or a sorted T cell fraction (not recorded which). The gene calls are TRBV3-1 and TRBJ1-1; 8 nucleotides agree with TRBD1. The CDR3 reads CASSQGTGKFAFF. For the CDR3, the DNA is TGTGCCAGCAGCCAAGGGACAGGGAAGTTTGCTTTCTTT. Full variable domain (rest looked up from reference TRBV3-1 and TRBJ1-1): DTAVSQTPKYLVTQMGNDKSIKCEQNLGHDTMYWYKQDSKKFLKIMFSYNNKELIINETVPNRFSPKSPDKAHLNLHINSLELGDSAVYFCASSQGTGKFAFFGQGTRLTVV.